These 29 T cell receptor beta chains originate from one sample sequenced in a study of T cell responses to AZD1222 COVID-19 vaccine (dated by TCRdb to the early 2020s). The protocol used for the library was the immunoSEQ multiplex PCR assay. The table was pulled from immuneACCESS by TCRdb, which kept in-frame rearrangements only. Such tables lose some clones; where checked, under half of the loss comes from unresolved V genes, and the rest has no known cause. The sample table records some 130,000 clones; just over 90% of these occur just once. The ten top clones hold about 9% of the sample. The sample's time point label is to be understood as: baseline before first vaccination. This sample comprised peripheral blood, obtained on day 0 of AZD1222 vaccination. The receptors come from an adult in good health.

The chain joins TRBV5-1 to TRBJ1-1; D is unresolved. The CDR3 is made up of 13 amino acids. The V gene lost 2 bases and the J gene lost 5 bases, with 10 bases spanning the gap. Germline V CDR1 and CDR2: SGHRS, YFSETQ. CDR3 amino acids: CASSLSGVTEAFF. The CDR3 nucleotides read TGCGCCAGCAGCTTAAGTGGGGTTACTGAAGCTTTCTTT.

The J gene is TRBJ2-5, the V gene TRBV30; a weak D match, TRBD1 (5 bases). The germline V gene encodes CDR1 GTSNPN and CDR2 SVGIG (reference sequence). CDR3 size: 15 residues. Between the trimmed V and J ends, which lost 0 bases and 3 bases, there was a span of 14 bases. The CDR3 DNA sequence: TGTGCCTGGAGTGTACTTTCGTGGGGCGAAGAGACCCAGTACTTC. It codes for CAWSVLSWGEETQYF.

This clone was detected a few times. The CDR3 here is CASSYSDRGVDGYTF. The CDR3 region has the DNA TGTGCCAGCAGTTACTCGGACAGGGGAGTTGATGGCTACACCTTC. This sequence joins TRBV6-5 and TRBJ1-2; 9 bases are a match to TRBD1. Germline V gene data show CDR1 as MNHEY and CDR2 as SVGAGI. The CDR3 consists of 15 residues. Trimming removed 0 bases from V and 6 bases from J; junction bases left unmatched: 5.

The CDR3 DNA is TGCGCCAGCAGCCCCGTGGGAGGTAGGGCCTACAATGAGCAGTTCTTC. Amino acids: CASSPVGGRAYNEQFF. This sequence joins TRBV4-1 and TRBJ2-1; TRBD2 is a possible D gene (6 bases). V lost 4 bases to trimming and J lost 2 bases, with 15 bases between them. In germline, CDR1 is MGHRA, CDR2 YSYEKL. There are 16 residues in the CDR3.

The table lists this clone with a count of one. V and J are TRBV30 and TRBJ2-7; no reliable D call. Germline assignment: CDR1 GTSNPN and CDR2 SVGIG (reference sequence). V was shortened by 4 bases and J by 6 bases, with 13 bases between the two germline ends. The CDR3 sequence is 12 residues long. The CDR3: CAWTLGPSEQYF. The CDR3 DNA follows: TGTGCCTGGACCTTGGGTCCGTCCGAGCAGTACTTC.

This clone was seen more than once but under ten times. The chain uses TRBV2 and TRBJ1-1; a weak D match, TRBD1 (6 bases). Trimming took off 7 bases at V and 5 bases at J, with 14 bases between the two ends. The length of the CDR3 is 13 residues. The germline V gene encodes CDR1 SNHLY and CDR2 FYNNEI. As DNA, the CDR3 is TGTGCCAGCATCGTACAGGGAGAGACTGAAGCTTTCTTT. It yields the protein CASIVQGETEAFF.

J is TRBJ1-2 and V is TRBV2; 8 nucleotides match TRBD1. The CDR3 runs 17 residues. Germline assignment: CDR1 SNHLY and CDR2 FYNNEI. V lost 1 base, J lost 2 bases, and 9 bases stayed unmatched. The CDR3 coding sequence is TGTGCCAGCAGTGAAGACGACAGGGGAAGGGTAAACTATGGCTACACCTTC. Residues: CASSEDDRGRVNYGYTF. Complete variable domain (other parts from reference TRBV2 and TRBJ1-2): EPEVTQTPSHQVTQMGQEVILRCVPISNHLYFYWYRQILGQKVEFLVSFYNNEISEKSEIFDDQFSVERPDGSNFTLKIRSTKLEDSAMYFCASSEDDRGRVNYGYTFGSGTRLTVV.

The rearrangement links TRBV6-5 to TRBJ1-5; 11 bases agree with TRBD1. CDR3 length: 15 residues. The germline gives CDR1 MNHEY, CDR2 SVGAGI. Unmatched junction bases numbered 3, after V lost 6 bases and J lost 2 bases. The CDR3 is CASRPGQGGNQPQHF. The CDR3 DNA is TGTGCCAGCAGACCGGGACAGGGGGGCAATCAGCCCCAGCATTTT.

The rearrangement links TRBV4-1 to TRBJ1-2, with unresolved D. CDR3 length equals 14 residues. The germline V gene encodes CDR1 MGHRA and CDR2 YSYEKL. Trimming took 3 bases from V and 7 from J, leaving 15 bases between them. The CDR3 protein is CASSQPGRIGGYTF. Written as DNA, the CDR3 is TGCGCCAGCAGCCAGCCCGGAAGGATAGGTGGCTACACCTTC.

The rearrangement joins TRBV11-3 to TRBJ2-5; D not resolved. Germline V gene data show CDR1 as SGHNT and CDR2 as YENEEA. Deletions cut 3 bases from V and 5 bases from J, with 10 bases between. The CDR3 has 13 amino acids. The CDR3 DNA follows: TGTGCCAGCAGCTTTGGGGTCAGGGAGACCCAGTACTTC. As protein: CASSFGVRETQYF. Complete variable domain (other parts from reference TRBV11-3 and TRBJ2-5): EAGVVQSPRYKIIEKKQPVAFWCNPISGHNTLYWYLQNLGQGPELLIRYENEEAVDDSQLPKDRFSAERLKGVDSTLKIQPAELGDSAVYLCASSFGVRETQYFGPGTRLLVL.

This clone was recorded only once. The chain has TRBV28 and TRBJ1-1; D remains ambiguous. V was cut by 1 base and J by 10 bases, with 7 bases left in between. Germline lookup yields CDR1 MDHEN and CDR2 SYDVKM. CDR3 length: 11 residues. The CDR3 spells CASSLSRRAFF. The CDR3, as DNA: TGTGCCAGCAGTTTATCCCGGCGAGCTTTCTTT. The full variable domain, in which reference TRBV28 and TRBJ1-1 provide the parts outside the CDR3, is DVKVTQSSRYLVKRTGEKVFLECVQDMDHENMFWYRQDPGLGLRLIYFSYDVKMKEKGDIPEGYSVSREKKERFSLILESASTNQTSMYLCASSLSRRAFFGQGTRLTVV.

This sequence joins TRBV27 and TRBJ1-1, with unresolved D. Germline V CDR1 and CDR2: MNHEY, SMNVEV (reference sequence). V was clipped by 4 bases and J by 1 base, with 10 bases between them. CDR3 size: 14 residues. CDR3 residues: CASSSRTENTEAFF. In DNA form, the CDR3 reads TGTGCCAGCAGTTCCCGGACCGAGAACACTGAAGCTTTCTTT.

This rearrangement joins TRBV7-9 to TRBJ2-7; D remains unclear. Germline V gives CDR1 SEHNR, CDR2 FQNEAQ (reference sequence). The V end lost 6 bases, the J end lost 6 bases, and 15 bases lay between the germline ends. There are 13 residues in the CDR3. DNA of the CDR3: TGTGCCAGCAGTCCCTCCAGGTCTGGCGAGCAGTACTTC. Amino acids: CASSPSRSGEQYF.

The J gene is TRBJ2-3, the V gene TRBV5-8, with TRBD1 matching 12 bases. Per germline, CDR1 SGHTS and CDR2 YDEGEE. V lost 1 base to trimming and J lost 5 bases; unmatched junction nucleotides: 5. The CDR3 spans 16 residues. The CDR3 sequence: CASSLIGTGGRDTQYF. The CDR3 DNA sequence: TGTGCCAGCAGCTTGATAGGGACAGGGGGCAGAGATACGCAGTATTTT.

This chain's CDR3 is CASSLVPGTGRNNEQFF. The DNA of the CDR3 is TGCGCCAGCAGCTTGGTTCCCGGGACGGGGAGGAACAATGAGCAGTTCTTC. V usage is TRBV5-1 and J usage is TRBJ2-1; TRBD2 is a possible D gene (6 bases). Germline V gives CDR1 SGHRS, CDR2 YFSETQ. Trimming left V 0 bases short and J 5 bases short, with 18 bases between. This CDR3 contains 17 residues.

This clone was recorded once. The chain couples TRBV15 to TRBJ1-2; D is undetermined. Germline V gene sequence: CDR1 LNHNV, CDR2 YYDKDF (reference sequence). The CDR3 is made up of 13 amino acids. V shed 3 bases and J shed 2 bases, with 7 bases lying between them. CDR3 sequence: CATSSNGNYGYTF. The CDR3 DNA follows: TGTGCCACCAGCAGCAACGGCAACTATGGCTACACCTTC.

This sequence joins TRBV3-1 (or the pseudogene TRBV3-2) and TRBJ1-1; a possible D gene is TRBD1 (6 bases). Germline V gives CDR1 LGHDT, CDR2 YNNKEL (reference sequence). Trimming took 1 base from V and 6 from J, leaving 12 bases between them. The CDR3 covers 14 residues. The CDR3 region is CASSQAQGRSEAFF. CDR3 in DNA: TGTGCCAGCAGCCAAGCCCAGGGGCGGTCTGAAGCTTTCTTT.

The chain has TRBV5-8 and TRBJ1-2, with 9 bases lining up with TRBD1. The ends lost 0 bases at V and 5 bases at J; junction bases unmatched: 2. CDR3 length: 14 amino acids. The germline V gene encodes CDR1 SGHTS and CDR2 YDEGEE. The CDR3 here is CASSLGTGVYGYTF. CDR3 nucleotide sequence: TGTGCCAGCAGCTTGGGGACAGGGGTTTATGGCTACACCTTC. Variable domain in full (rest from reference TRBV5-8 and TRBJ1-2): EAGVTQSPTHLIKTRGQQATLRCSPISGHTSVYWYQQALGLGLQFLLWYDEGEERNRGNFPPRFSGRQFPNYSSELNVNALELEDSALYLCASSLGTGVYGYTFGSGTRLTVV.

V usage is TRBV10-3 and J usage is TRBJ1-3; D is unclear. The CDR3 consists of 17 residues. Per the germline V gene, CDR1 is ENHRY and CDR2 is SYGVKD. V lost 2 bases to trimming and J lost 4 bases, with 18 bases between them. The CDR3 bases are TGTGCCATCAGTGAGCCCCTTATAGGGAGACGAGGAAACACCATATATTTT. It is translated as CAISEPLIGRRGNTIYF.

The V call is TRBV6-5, the J call TRBJ1-1; no reliable D call. CDR3 length equals 11 residues. Germline CDR1 reads MNHEY; CDR2 reads SVGAGI. V lost 7 bases, J lost 9 bases, and 12 bases lay in between. DNA of the CDR3: TGTGCCAGCATTAGATTGGATCAAGCTTTCTTT. The encoded protein is CASIRLDQAFF.

V gene TRBV6-6 combines with J gene TRBJ2-2; D is possibly TRBD1 (6 bases). Germline V CDR1 and CDR2: MNHNY, SVGAGI (reference sequence). The germline V and J ends were trimmed by 1 base and 1 base, with 10 bases remaining between them. The CDR3 has 16 amino acids. The CDR3 sequence: CASSYLQGQNTGELFF. CDR3 in DNA: TGTGCCAGCAGTTACTTGCAGGGACAGAACACCGGGGAGCTGTTTTTT.

The genes are TRBV18 and TRBJ1-6; D may be TRBD1 (6 bases). With 2 bases removed from V and 9 bases from J, the gap between germline ends came to 17 bases. Germline V gene lookup returns CDR1 KGHSH and CDR2 LQKENI. There are 16 residues in the CDR3. In DNA, the CDR3 is TGTGCCAGCTCACCATCAATTCAGACAGGAACTTCACCCCTCCACTTT. Protein: CASSPSIQTGTSPLHF.

The chain recombines TRBV4-2 with TRBJ1-6; the match to TRBD1 covers 8 bases. Trimming took 1 base from V and 7 from J; bases not matched to a gene: 0. The CDR3 contains 14 residues. Per the germline V gene, CDR1 is LGHNA and CDR2 is YNFKEQ. Here the CDR3 reads CASSQGTGNSPLHF. Here the CDR3 DNA reads TGTGCCAGCAGCCAAGGGACAGGGAATTCACCCCTCCACTTT.

This sequence joins TRBV19 and TRBJ1-1; perhaps TRBD1 as D (5 bases). The CDR3 loop spans 13 amino acids. Looked up from germline, CDR1 is LNHDA and CDR2 is SQIVND (reference sequence). The ends were cut back, 5 bases at V and 3 bases at J, with 10 bases in the middle. Here the CDR3 reads CASSVGGYTEAFF. CDR3 nucleotide sequence: TGTGCCAGTAGTGTTGGGGGGTACACTGAAGCTTTCTTT.

This rearrangement joins TRBV12-3 or TRBV12-4 to TRBJ1-3; D remains ambiguous. This CDR3 region has 12 residues. V was clipped by 7 bases and J by 4 bases, with 8 bases between them. The CDR3 sequence is CASTPRGNTIYF. The CDR3 DNA reads TGTGCCAGCACCCCCCGAGGAAACACCATATATTTT.

This chain connects TRBV2 to TRBJ1-2; D not resolved. Germline loops: CDR1 SNHLY, CDR2 FYNNEI. V was clipped by 6 bases and J by 4 bases, with 12 bases between them. This CDR3 contains 13 residues. The CDR3 is CASSVREAYGYTF. The CDR3 DNA follows: TGTGCCAGCAGCGTCCGGGAGGCCTATGGCTACACCTTC.

The chain has TRBV18 and TRBJ2-1; TRBD1 matches at 9 bases. V dropped 5 bases and J dropped 5; count of bases not matched to a gene: 7. This CDR3 is built from 15 residues. Looked up from germline, CDR1 is KGHSH and CDR2 is LQKENI. CDR3 sequence: CASSSGQGINNEQFF. CDR3 coding DNA: TGTGCCAGCTCATCCGGACAGGGGATTAACAATGAGCAGTTCTTC.

This sequence joins TRBV5-6 and TRBJ2-1; D uncertain. V lost 6 bases and J lost 8, with 12 bases in between. This CDR3 region has 12 residues. Looked up from germline, CDR1 is SGHDT and CDR2 is YYEEEE. CDR3: CASTGLKYEQFF. The CDR3 nucleotides are TGTGCCAGCACCGGGCTAAAATATGAGCAGTTCTTC.

This chain uses TRBV3-1 (or the pseudogene TRBV3-2) with TRBJ1-1; TRBD1 might be the D (5 bases). CDR3 length: 15 residues. Looked up from germline, CDR1 is LGHDT and CDR2 is YNNKEL (reference sequence). V lost 0 bases, J lost 6 bases, and 14 bases lay in between. The CDR3 loop is CASSQDAGRVPEAFF. CDR3 coding DNA: TGTGCCAGCAGCCAAGATGCAGGGCGGGTTCCTGAAGCTTTCTTT.